This TCR beta chain was captured by sequencing in a study of early T cells in non-severe SARS-CoV-2 infection. This clonotype was seen a handful of times. Unique molecular identifiers were attached to individual cDNA molecules. TCRdb re-derived calls from the 5' RACE reads in MiXCR, one entry per CDR3 protein. This table has approximately 69,000 distinct CDR3 sequences, more than 9.5% appearing once. The CDR3 length is 12 residues. V shed 1 base and J shed 7 bases, with 8 bases lying between them. Per germline, CDR1 SEHNR and CDR2 FQNEAQ (reference sequence). This sequence joins TRBV7-9 and TRBJ2-7; tentative D call: TRBD2 (5 bases). The sequences come from whole blood, collected at baseline. The receptor's source is an adult who was a healthcare worker with PCR-confirmed SARS-CoV-2 infection or an uninfected control (not recorded which). The DNA for the CDR3 is TGTGCCAGCAGCTTAGGGGAGTCTGAGCAGTACTTC. Translating gives CASSLGESEQYF. The full variable domain, its missing parts supplied by reference TRBV7-9 and TRBJ2-7, is DTGVSQNPRHKITKRGQNVTFRCDPISEHNRLYWYRQTLGQGPEFLTYFQNEAQLEKSRLLSDRFSAERPKGSFSTLEIQRTEQGDSAMYLCASSLGESEQYFGPGTRLTVT.